This is a list of T cell receptor beta chains from one sample in a study of cytomegalovirus exposure and HLA in healthy donors. The method was immunoSEQ multiplex PCR; TCRdb's version includes in-frame clones alone and lacks a portion of them. The sample shows about 190,000 clones, about four fifths of them seen only once. The sequenced sample consisted of PBMCs. The receptors shown here come from a woman in her 30s in good health and CMV-seropositive. Both conserved end residues are part of each CDR3. The D gene is left open where the match is weak. Size tells how often a clone was seen (once, few, many) or the class of an expanded clone, and some rows leave it out.

size	V	D	J	DNA	CDR3
NA	TRBV11-2	TRBD2	TRBJ2-3	TGTGCCAGCAGCCGACAACCTAGCGGGAGTATCGCAGATACGCAGTATTTT	CASSRQPSGSIADTQYF
NA	TRBV7-2	NA	TRBJ1-2	TGTGCCAGCAGCCCGGGTGGGAGGGTTGGCGGCTACACCTTC	CASSPGGRVGGYTF
NA	TRBV27	NA	TRBJ1-1	TGTGCCAGCAGTTTATTGGGAGTCACTGAAGCTTTCTTT	CASSLLGVTEAFF
NA	TRBV7-9	NA	TRBJ2-1	TGTGCCAGCAGCTTAGTAGGAGATGAGCAGTTCTTC	CASSLVGDEQFF
NA	TRBV28	NA	TRBJ2-1	TGTGCCAGCAGTTTACAGGAACATGAGCAGTTCTTC	CASSLQEHEQFF
NA	TRBV6-4	NA	TRBJ2-1	TGTGCCAGCAGTGACCAGGCGGGATTGTTCTTC	CASSDQAGLFF
NA	TRBV29-1	NA	TRBJ2-1	TGCAGCGTCCGACAGAATGAGCAGTTCTTC	CSVRQNEQFF
few	TRBV27	TRBD1	TRBJ1-2	TGTGCCAGCAGTGTCGGACAGGATTCCTATGGCTACACCTTC	CASSVGQDSYGYTF
NA	TRBV5-1	NA	TRBJ1-2	TGCGCCAGCGGCTCCTATGGACGGGATACGAACTATGGCTACACCTTC	CASGSYGRDTNYGYTF
NA	TRBV28	NA	TRBJ2-5	TGTGCCAGCAGTTACCGGCTAGGTTACGGAGAGACCCAGTACTTC	CASSYRLGYGETQYF
NA	TRBV27	TRBD1	TRBJ2-1	TGTGCCAGCAGTTTAGACAGGGAATCCTACAATGAGCAGTTCTTC	CASSLDRESYNEQFF
NA	TRBV6-5	TRBD1	TRBJ1-2	TGTGCCAGCAGCGCGCAGGGGGCTGGTGGCTACACCTTC	CASSAQGAGGYTF
NA	TRBV6-5	TRBD2	TRBJ2-7	TGTGCCAGCAGTTACGGGCTAGCGGGAGATGAGCAGTACTTC	CASSYGLAGDEQYF